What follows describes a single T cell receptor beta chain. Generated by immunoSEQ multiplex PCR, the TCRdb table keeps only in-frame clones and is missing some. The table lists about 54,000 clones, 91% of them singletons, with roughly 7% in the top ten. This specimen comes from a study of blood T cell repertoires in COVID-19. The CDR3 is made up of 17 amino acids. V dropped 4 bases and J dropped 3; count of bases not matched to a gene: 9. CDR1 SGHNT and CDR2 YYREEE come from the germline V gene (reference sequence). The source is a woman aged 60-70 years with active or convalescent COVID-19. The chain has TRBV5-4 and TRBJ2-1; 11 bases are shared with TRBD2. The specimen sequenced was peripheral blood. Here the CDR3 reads CASSAPTSGGIYNEQFF. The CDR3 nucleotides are TGTGCCAGCAGCGCCCCAACTAGCGGGGGTATCTACAATGAGCAGTTCTTC. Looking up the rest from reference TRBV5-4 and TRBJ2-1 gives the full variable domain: ETGVTQSPTHLIKTRGQQVTLRCSSQSGHNTVSWYQQALGQGPQFIFQYYREEENGRGNFPPRFSGLQFPNYSSELNVNALELDDSALYLCASSAPTSGGIYNEQFFGPGTRLTVL.